This T cell receptor (beta chain) stems from a study of blood T cell repertoires in COVID-19. Study information: Samples of COVID-19 (acute and convalescent) were obtained from the United States, Italy and Spain.

This clone was observed once. In the authors' methods: For nucleated cells, counts were estimated from reference gene primer amplification. Measured with immunoSEQ multiplex PCR; TCRdb has only the in-frame clones, and not every one. V and J calls and clone size are given by that table; D and trimming were obtained from the DNA. This sample has under 100,000 clones; roughly four fifths occur once, and the top ten carry 15% to 20%. The sequencing input was peripheral blood. The sequence was obtained from a woman of 80 years or more with active or convalescent COVID-19.

The CDR3 nucleotides are TGTGCCTGGGCAAGACAGGAAAACTATGGCTACACCTTC. Residues: CAWARQENYGYTF. The chain links TRBV30 to TRBJ1-2; D is perhaps TRBD1 (6 bases). The CDR3 has 13 amino acids. Per the germline V gene, CDR1 is GTSNPN and CDR2 is SVGIG (reference sequence). The V end was cut by 5 bases, the J end by 2 bases, with 12 bases between.